The clone carrying this T cell receptor (beta chain) was seen a handful of times. Its antigen is as yet unknown. Germline assignment: CDR1 SGHVS and CDR2 FNYEAQ. Deletions cut 1 base from V and 1 base from J, with 7 bases between. The CDR3 contains 15 residues. TCRdb reprocessed the RT-PCR reads via MiXCR and lists one record per CDR3 protein. The repertoire includes approximately 700,000 distinct CDR3 sequences, approximately 15% of them detected once, and roughly 10% sits in the top ten. This sample was included in a study of response to subunit inactivated influenza vaccine. Notes on the study in general: The authors offered the suggestion that each seasonal influenza vaccination recruits few new T cells.

The sequenced sample was PBMCs from blood, obtained 11 to 12 days after vaccination. V usage is TRBV7-6 and J usage is TRBJ2-2; D is uncertain. The TCR originated in a man aged 45-65 years who received an inactivated influenza vaccine. Here the CDR3 reads CASSLEPRNTGELFF. CDR3 sequence (DNA): TGTGCCAGCAGCTTAGAGCCTAGGAACACCGGGGAGCTGTTTTTT.